This T cell receptor (beta chain) was sequenced during a study of T cell responses to AZD1222 COVID-19 vaccine. About this clone itself: Its cognate antigen is unknown.

Repertoires were generated with immunoSEQ multiplex PCR, while TCRdb's copy carries only in-frame clones and drops some. The table has about 79,000 clones, about four fifths seen once; the top ten hold approximately 1.3%. Findings and limits, study-wide: Without day 14 samples, only post-peak T cell repertoires were studied. Donor demographics were predominantly white British with a female majority; clonal diversity may be underestimated.

This receptor was obtained from an adult who received the AZD1222 COVID-19 vaccine. The starting material was peripheral blood, obtained 28 days after the second AZD1222 dose.

This CDR3 is CASRGSRPLSYEQYF. CDR3 coding DNA: TGTGCCAGCAGGGGGTCCAGGCCCCTCTCCTACGAGCAGTACTTC. The chain has TRBV6-5 and TRBJ2-7; D is unclear. Per germline, CDR1 MNHEY and CDR2 SVGAGI. The CDR3 loop spans 15 amino acids. Trimming removed 6 bases at V and 0 bases at J, with 15 bases between.